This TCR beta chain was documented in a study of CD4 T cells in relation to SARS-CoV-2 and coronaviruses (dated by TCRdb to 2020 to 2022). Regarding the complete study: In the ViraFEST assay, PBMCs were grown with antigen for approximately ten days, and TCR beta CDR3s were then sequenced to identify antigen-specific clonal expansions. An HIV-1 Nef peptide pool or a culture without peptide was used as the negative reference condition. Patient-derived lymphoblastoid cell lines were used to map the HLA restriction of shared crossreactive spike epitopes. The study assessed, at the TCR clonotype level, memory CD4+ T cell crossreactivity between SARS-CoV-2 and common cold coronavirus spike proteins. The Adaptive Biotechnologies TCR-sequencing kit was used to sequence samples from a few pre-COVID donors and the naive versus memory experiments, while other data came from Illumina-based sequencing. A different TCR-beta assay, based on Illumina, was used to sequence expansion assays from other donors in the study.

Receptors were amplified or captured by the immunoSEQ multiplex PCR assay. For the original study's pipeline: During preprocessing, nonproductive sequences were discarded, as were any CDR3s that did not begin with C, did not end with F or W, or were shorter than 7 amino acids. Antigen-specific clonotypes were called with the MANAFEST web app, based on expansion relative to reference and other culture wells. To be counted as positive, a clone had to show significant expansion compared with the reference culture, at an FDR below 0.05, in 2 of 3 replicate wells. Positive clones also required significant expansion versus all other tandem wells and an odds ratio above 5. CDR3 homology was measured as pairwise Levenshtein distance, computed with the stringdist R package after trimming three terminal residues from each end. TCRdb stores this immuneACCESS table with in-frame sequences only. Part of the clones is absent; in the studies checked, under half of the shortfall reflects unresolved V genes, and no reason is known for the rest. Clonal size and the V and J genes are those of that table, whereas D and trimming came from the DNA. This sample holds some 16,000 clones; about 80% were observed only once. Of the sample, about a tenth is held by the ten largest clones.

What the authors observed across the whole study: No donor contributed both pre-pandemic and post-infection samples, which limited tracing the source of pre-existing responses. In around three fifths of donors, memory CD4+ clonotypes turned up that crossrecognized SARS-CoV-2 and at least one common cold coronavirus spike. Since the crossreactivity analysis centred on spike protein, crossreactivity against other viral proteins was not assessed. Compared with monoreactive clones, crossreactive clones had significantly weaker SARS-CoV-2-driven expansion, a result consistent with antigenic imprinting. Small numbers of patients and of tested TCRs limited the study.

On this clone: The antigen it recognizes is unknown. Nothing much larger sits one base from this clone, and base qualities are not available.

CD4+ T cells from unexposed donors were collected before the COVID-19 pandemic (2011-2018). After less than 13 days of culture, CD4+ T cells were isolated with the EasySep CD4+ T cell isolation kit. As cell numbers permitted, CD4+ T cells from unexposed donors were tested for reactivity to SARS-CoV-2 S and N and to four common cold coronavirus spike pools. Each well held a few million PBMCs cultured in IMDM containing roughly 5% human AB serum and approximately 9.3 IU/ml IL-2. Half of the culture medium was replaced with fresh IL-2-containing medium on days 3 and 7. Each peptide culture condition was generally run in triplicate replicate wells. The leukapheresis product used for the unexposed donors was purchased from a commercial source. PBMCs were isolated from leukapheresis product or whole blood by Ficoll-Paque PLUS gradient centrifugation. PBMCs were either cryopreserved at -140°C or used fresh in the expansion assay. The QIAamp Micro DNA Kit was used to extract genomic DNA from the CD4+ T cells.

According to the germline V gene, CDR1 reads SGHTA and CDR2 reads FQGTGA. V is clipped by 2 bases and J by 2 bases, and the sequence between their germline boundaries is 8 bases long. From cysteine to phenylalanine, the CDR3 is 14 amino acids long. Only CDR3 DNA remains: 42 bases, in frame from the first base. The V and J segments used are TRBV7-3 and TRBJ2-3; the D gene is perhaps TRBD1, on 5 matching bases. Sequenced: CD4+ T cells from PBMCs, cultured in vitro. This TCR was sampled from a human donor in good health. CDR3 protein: CASSLGAATDTQYF. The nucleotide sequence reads TGTGCCAGCAGCTTAGGGGCCGCCACAGATACGCAGTATTTT.